This T cell receptor beta chain was retrieved from a study of long-term antiretroviral therapy in people with HIV (dated by TCRdb to the early 2020s). In terms of the full investigation: Collection of the earliest samples took place about a decade ahead of the 2015 WHO recommendation for immediate ART, at a time when ART was typically delayed until CD4 counts fell. This retrospective serial study examined whether starting ART and sustained HIV suppression were associated with changes in the composition and diversity of the TRB repertoire in peripheral blood. A total of around 190 cryopreserved PBMC samples came from roughly 30 adults with confirmed HIV infection and were collected serially over a mean of roughly 6 years (range 1-12). Of the 30 participants with HIV, roughly 10 were female. No cross-contamination during QIAcube processing was shown when test extractions of a monoclonal T-cell line were performed alongside about 30 polyclonal samples. The study at large found these results: No data were available on ART adherence, viral resistance or therapy changes, limiting inferences about post-ART repertoire changes. The samples span the years 2004 to 2017, and the ART regimens used may be less effective than current regimens. ART initiation was associated with a significant increase in TRB diversity, but diversity stayed significantly below transplant donor controls even after long-term ART. At every time point, the repertoire was dominated by expanded TRB clones first identified before ART initiation, although this dominance fluctuated and, in many PLHIV, declined after ART. Limited PBMC availability meant only the TCR beta chain was sequenced, without alpha chain pairing. Compared with controls, HIV repertoires had narrower CDR3 length ranges, and the network structure pointed to an antigen-experienced repertoire that shifted only slightly toward naive after ART. Because cell numbers in pre-ART samples were limited, unsorted PBMC were profiled instead of sorted CD4+ and CD8+ T cells.

V loses 10 bases, J loses 0 bases, and the germline ends lie 8 bases apart. Inclusive of the bounding cysteine and phenylalanine, the CDR3 is 12 residues long. This entry keeps only the CDR3 DNA: 36 bases, framed from base 1. The germline V gene supplies CDR1 ENHRY and CDR2 SYGVKD. The immunoSEQ hsTCRB v3.0 assay was used at survey level resolution to sequence the TRB variable region. The targeted TRB sequencing depth was roughly 40,000-55,000 T-cell genomes per sample. TRB libraries were pooled and sequenced on an Illumina MiSeq using a v3 150-cycle kit. As for the original processing: Repertoire analysis ran in R within a reproducible Nextflow workflow covering QC, data transformation and analysis. Custom analyses were implemented in LymphoSeq2, an R package for AIRR-Seq data exploration. A handful of samples that produced fewer than 5000 total TRB sequences were removed, so approximately 190 HIV repertoires were analyzed. Among the approximately 200 retained HIV repertoires, about 57 were collected before ART initiation and approximately 130 were collected after ART initiation. Repertoires were downsampled to 5000 TRB nucleotide sequences, with summary statistics averaged over 100 downsampling iterations. TRB sequences were retained for analysis only if CDR3 regions of at least seven amino acids were present. A Shannon entropy-derived clonality score and the Gini coefficient were used to measure diversity. In the repertoire networks, any two of the top 5000 CDR3 amino acid sequences were connected whenever the two sequences differed by an edit distance of one. For TRB CDR3 amino acid sequences, antigen specificity groups and MHC restriction were predicted with GLIPH2. Known CMV, EBV, HIV or tissue antigen associations were flagged by matching CDR3 amino acid sequences against VDJdb and McPAS-TCR. Pre-ART, post-ART and control groups were compared with Wilcoxon signed-rank tests and Holm-Bonferroni correction. In TCRdb, the immuneACCESS table is reduced to in-frame sequences with V and J assigned. These tables do not hold every clone; where another copy was compared, an unresolved V gene accounts for under half, and the others remain unexplained. The D gene and trimming were derived from the DNA, and the V and J assignments and clone size from that table. Counted in this sample were about 27,000 clones; 85% to 95% of them appeared once. The ten largest clonotypes hold more than 8% of the sample.

Participants were included only if at least one PBMC sample before ART initiation and at least two post-ART samples were available. All participants with HIV were treated in the United States of America. Cryopreserved samples of about 0.95-10 million PBMC were thawed and washed before DNA extraction. At the time of the earliest PBMC sample, participants with HIV were aged between about 20 and 54 years. PBMC samples from each participant spanned 1-4 timepoints before ART initiation and 2-8 timepoints after ART initiation, with a median of 7 samples. Serial HIV viral load, CD4+ T-cell count, ART history and demographic data were obtained for every participant. Genomic DNA was extracted from unsorted PBMC with a Qiagen kit on a QIAcube, with processing performed in batches of 12 samples. Points on this clone: The antigen it recognizes is unknown. Nothing much larger sits one base from this clone, and base qualities are not available.

The TCR was taken from a woman in her thirties or forties with HIV. The sequence joins TRBV10-3 to TRBJ2-3; TRBD1 might be the D gene, on 6 matching bases. This sample comprised unsorted PBMCs, obtained 7.6 years after starting antiretroviral therapy. The CDR3 in this case is CATQGSTDTQYF. The bases read TGTGCCACCCAGGGGAGCACAGATACGCAGTATTTT.